This T cell receptor beta chain was sequenced for a study of CD8 T cells in Susac syndrome. Study-level background: Treatment status at blood draw for the Susac syndrome patients was therapy-naive, corticosteroids, or intravenous immunoglobulin alone.

An amount of RNA that ranged from roughly 0.5 to 1 ug was reverse transcribed with random hexamers. TCRdb ran MiXCR on the immunoSEQ multiplex PCR reads and lists one entry per CDR3 protein. The profile covers about 130,000 distinct CDR3 sequences, with just under 95% appearing a single time and approximately 0.2% taken by the ten largest. The CDR3 length is 13 residues. The V and J ends lost 3 bases and 7 bases respectively, with 15 bases between them. CDR1 and CDR2 from the germline V gene are SQVTM and ANQGSEA. CD8+ and CD4+ T cells taken from blood had their TCR beta sequenced. The receptor comes from a human donor with Susac syndrome. Input material: CD8+ T cells from PBMCs. This sequence joins TRBV29-1 and TRBJ1-2, with TRBD1 as a possible D gene (5 bases). CDR3 nucleotides: TGCAGCGTTGAGGGAGGCGGGGGAGGTGGCTACACCTTC. Protein sequence: CSVEGGGGGGYTF. The full variable domain, rest sourced from reference TRBV29-1 and TRBJ1-2, is SAVISQKPSRDICQRGTSLTIQCQVDSQVTMMFWYRQQPGQSLTLIATANQGSEATYESGFVIDKFPISRPNLTFSTLTVSNMSPEDSSIYLCSVEGGGGGGYTFGSGTRLTVV.